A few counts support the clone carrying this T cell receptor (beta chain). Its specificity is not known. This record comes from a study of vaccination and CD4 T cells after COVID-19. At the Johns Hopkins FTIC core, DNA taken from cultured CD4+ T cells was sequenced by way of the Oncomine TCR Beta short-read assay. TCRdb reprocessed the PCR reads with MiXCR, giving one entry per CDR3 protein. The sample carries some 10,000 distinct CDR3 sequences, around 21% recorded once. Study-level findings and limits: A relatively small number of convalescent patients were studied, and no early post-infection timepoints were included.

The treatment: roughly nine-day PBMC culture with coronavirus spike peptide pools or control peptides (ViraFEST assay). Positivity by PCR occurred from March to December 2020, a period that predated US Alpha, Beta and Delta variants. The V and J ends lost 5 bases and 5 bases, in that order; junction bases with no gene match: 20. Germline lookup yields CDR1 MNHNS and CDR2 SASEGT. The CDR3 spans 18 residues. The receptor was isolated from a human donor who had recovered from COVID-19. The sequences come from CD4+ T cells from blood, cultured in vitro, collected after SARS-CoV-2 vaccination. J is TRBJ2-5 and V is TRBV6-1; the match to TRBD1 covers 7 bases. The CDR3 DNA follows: TGTGCCAGCAGTCGAACGATAGGGGGCAGGGGTTCTTTGGAGACCCAGTACTTC. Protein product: CASSRTIGGRGSLETQYF.